Listed below are T cell receptor beta chains from one sample, sequenced in a study of prognosis after radiotherapy for stage I lung cancer. TCRdb itself ran the multiplex PCR reads through MiXCR, one entry per CDR3 protein. This repertoire shows about 51,000 distinct CDR3 sequences, approximately 35% found once; its top ten account for under 9.5%. The source material was PBMCs, sampled before or after stereotactic body radiation therapy (not recorded which). All receptors derive from a donor over 45 with non-small cell lung cancer. CDR3s include the opening cysteine and the closing phenylalanine or tryptophan. A D gene is named only where the DNA matches it firmly. Size is stated for part of the rows, as once, few or many counts, or as a class when the clone is expanded.

d_call clone_size j_call v_call cdr3_aa cdr3_nt
TRBD1 many TRBJ2-1 TRBV28 CASKETGLNEQFF TGTGCCAGCAAAGAGACAGGGCTTAATGAGCAGTTCTTC
NA medium-sized TRBJ2-7 TRBV11-2 CASSPGGYEQYF TGTGCCAGCAGCCCCGGGGGCTACGAGCAGTACTTC
TRBD1 NA TRBJ1-4 TRBV5-1 CASGSFVQGANEKLFF TGCGCCAGCGGCTCCTTCGTACAGGGGGCTAATGAAAAACTGTTTTTT
NA many TRBJ2-3 TRBV5-1 CASSLWTARTDTQYF TGCGCCAGCAGCTTGTGGACAGCCCGGACAGATACGCAGTATTTT
NA many TRBJ2-7 TRBV20-1 CSAGLAYEQYF TGCAGTGCTGGACTCGCCTACGAGCAGTACTTC
NA NA TRBJ1-1 TRBV30 CAWRGGRLNTEAFF TGTGCCTGGAGGGGGGGCCGGCTGAACACTGAAGCTTTCTTT
TRBD2 NA TRBJ2-5 TRBV19 CASSVISGRGEETQYF TGTGCCAGTAGTGTGATTAGCGGGCGAGGGGAAGAGACCCAGTACTTC
NA many TRBJ2-7 TRBV6-5 CASSYTSTLSEQYF TGTGCCAGCAGTTACACTTCGACGTTGAGTGAGCAGTACTTC
TRBD2 many TRBJ2-7 TRBV7-2 CASSLAPGRAYEQYF TGTGCCAGCAGCTTAGCCCCCGGGAGGGCCTACGAGCAGTACTTC
NA many TRBJ2-1 TRBV9 CASSGGVDSYNEQFF TGTGCCAGCAGCGGTGGGGTTGACTCCTACAATGAGCAGTTCTTC
TRBD1 NA TRBJ2-2 TRBV5-1 CASISTGSARTGELFF TGCGCCAGCATCTCGACAGGGTCGGCGAGAACCGGGGAGCTGTTTTTT
NA many TRBJ2-1 TRBV2 CASSGRGPRQFF TGTGCCAGCAGTGGCCGTGGTCCCCGGCAGTTCTTC
TRBD1 many TRBJ1-2 TRBV16 CASSPFTSGGEGYTF TGTGCCAGCAGCCCCTTTACTTCAGGGGGCGAAGGCTACACCTTC
TRBD2 many TRBJ2-3 TRBV28 CASRIAGGGTSTDTQYF TGTGCCAGCAGAATAGCGGGAGGGGGGACTAGCACAGATACGCAGTATTTT
NA NA TRBJ2-1 TRBV9 CASSVTIRYYNEQFF TGTGCCAGCAGCGTAACGATACGATACTACAATGAGCAGTTCTTC
TRBD1 many TRBJ2-5 TRBV10-3 CAISDSRGRGETQYF TGTGCCATCAGTGACTCCAGGGGGCGCGGGGAGACCCAGTACTTC
TRBD2 many TRBJ2-1 TRBV18 CASSPVELAGVGEQFF TGTGCCAGCTCACCGGTGGAACTAGCGGGAGTCGGAGAGCAGTTCTTC
TRBD2 many TRBJ2-7 TRBV7-2 CASSLGVPASGISYEQYF TGTGCCAGCAGCTTAGGGGTGCCAGCTAGCGGGATTTCCTACGAGCAGTACTTC
NA many TRBJ1-2 TRBV6-1 CASTPAVRRSYGYTF TGTGCCAGCACCCCTGCCGTGAGGAGAAGCTATGGCTACACCTTC
NA many TRBJ2-2 TRBV7-2 CASSLRRTTGELFF TGTGCCAGCAGCTTAAGGAGGACCACCGGGGAGCTGTTTTTT
NA many TRBJ2-1 TRBV10-3 CAISGARGKYNEQFF TGTGCCATCAGTGGTGCCCGCGGGAAGTACAATGAGCAGTTCTTC
NA many TRBJ2-5 TRBV9 CASSVGMGRQYQETQYF TGTGCCAGCAGCGTAGGGATGGGACGGCAGTACCAAGAGACCCAGTACTTC
NA many TRBJ2-3 TRBV7-2 CASTRTAIRTDTQYF TGTGCCAGCACCCGAACCGCCATAAGGACAGATACGCAGTATTTT
NA many TRBJ2-5 TRBV6-5 CASRYTPGSETQYF TGTGCCAGCAGATACACCCCGGGTTCGGAGACCCAGTACTTC
NA NA TRBJ2-7 TRBV12-3/TRBV12-4 CASSLRGRGLSYEQYF TGTGCCAGCAGTCTCCGGGGCCGAGGATTATCTTACGAGCAGTACTTC
TRBD2 many TRBJ2-1 TRBV7-2 CASSRPGLAIREQFF TGTGCCAGCAGCCGACCGGGACTAGCTATACGGGAGCAGTTCTTC
NA NA TRBJ1-1 TRBV7-2 CASSRTAQGLTEAFF TGTGCCAGCAGCCGCACCGCCCAGGGGTTGACTGAAGCTTTCTTT
NA many TRBJ1-6 TRBV2 CASSVLAGTSPLHF TGTGCCAGCAGTGTCTTGGCAGGGACTTCACCCCTCCACTTT
NA few TRBJ2-4 TRBV15 CATSRDPLPGQNIQYF TGTGCCACCAGCAGAGATCCCCTCCCTGGTCAAAACATTCAGTACTTC
TRBD1 many TRBJ1-1 TRBV19 CASSRQGAGTEAFF TGTGCCAGTAGCAGACAGGGGGCAGGTACTGAAGCTTTCTTT
TRBD1 many TRBJ2-1 TRBV12-3/TRBV12-4 CASRSGRGPHNEQFF TGTGCCAGCAGGTCGGGCAGGGGGCCCCACAATGAGCAGTTCTTC
NA many TRBJ1-5 TRBV7-2 CASSLMANQPQHF TGTGCCAGCAGCTTAATGGCCAATCAGCCCCAGCATTTT
NA few TRBJ2-3 TRBV5-4 CASNGGPGTDTQYF TGTGCCAGCAACGGAGGTCCGGGGACAGATACGCAGTATTTT
NA NA TRBJ2-2 TRBV7-2 CASSLRIITGEQFF TGTGCCAGCAGCTTAAGGATTATCACCGGGGAGCAGTTTTTT
NA many TRBJ1-1 TRBV12-3/TRBV12-4 CASAEMWENTEAFF TGTGCCAGCGCAGAGATGTGGGAAAACACTGAAGCTTTCTTT
TRBD1 NA TRBJ1-1 TRBV6-2/TRBV6-3 CASTIGTGETTEDFF TGTGCAAGCACCATAGGGACAGGGGAGACCACTGAAGATTTCTTT
NA many TRBJ2-7 TRBV6-2/TRBV6-3 CASSRRISSYEQYF TGTGCCAGCAGCCGACGCATTAGCTCCTACGAGCAGTACTTC
NA few TRBJ2-6 TRBV11-1 CASSLRRNSGAWANVLTF TGTGCCAGCAGCCTTCGACGTAACTCCGGGGCTTGGGCCAACGTCCTGACTTTC
TRBD2 NA TRBJ2-1 TRBV5-1 CASSIQPSGSSYNEQFF TGCGCCAGCAGCATCCAACCTAGCGGGAGCTCCTACAATGAGCAGTTCTTC
TRBD2 many TRBJ2-2 TRBV20-1 CSAPRLAGGVGELFF TGCAGTGCTCCCCGACTAGCGGGAGGGGTCGGGGAGCTGTTTTTT
NA many TRBJ1-2 TRBV7-2 CASSLDWGGNYGYTF TGTGCCAGCAGCTTAGATTGGGGTGGGAACTATGGCTACACCTTC